This entry concerns a single T cell receptor beta chain. This entry belongs to a study of spatial heterogeneity in lung cancer. A unique molecular identifier was attached to every TCR cDNA molecule. Via MiXCR, TCRdb re-called the 5' RACE reads, giving one row per CDR3 protein. This repertoire shows tens of thousands of distinct CDR3 sequences, roughly 15% found once; its top ten account for approximately 7.2%. Time point defined: sample taken at primary tumor resection. No cells were sorted before sequencing. The whole RNA sequenced was extracted from tumor, nontumor lung or frozen PBMC. Samples came from 72 TRACERx patients with untreated early-stage lung cancer. Trimming removed 5 bases from V and 1 base from J, with 14 bases in between. CDR1 is SQVTM, CDR2 ANQGSEA, per germline. This CDR3 contains 14 residues.

This chain uses TRBV29-1 with TRBJ1-1, with D possibly being TRBD1 (6 bases). The sequence derives from a male donor with early-stage non-small cell lung cancer. The specimen was PBMCs, collected at surgery. The CDR3 protein is CSVSLATGNTEAFF. The CDR3 region has the DNA TGCAGCGTTTCTTTGGCGACAGGGAACACTGAAGCTTTCTTT.